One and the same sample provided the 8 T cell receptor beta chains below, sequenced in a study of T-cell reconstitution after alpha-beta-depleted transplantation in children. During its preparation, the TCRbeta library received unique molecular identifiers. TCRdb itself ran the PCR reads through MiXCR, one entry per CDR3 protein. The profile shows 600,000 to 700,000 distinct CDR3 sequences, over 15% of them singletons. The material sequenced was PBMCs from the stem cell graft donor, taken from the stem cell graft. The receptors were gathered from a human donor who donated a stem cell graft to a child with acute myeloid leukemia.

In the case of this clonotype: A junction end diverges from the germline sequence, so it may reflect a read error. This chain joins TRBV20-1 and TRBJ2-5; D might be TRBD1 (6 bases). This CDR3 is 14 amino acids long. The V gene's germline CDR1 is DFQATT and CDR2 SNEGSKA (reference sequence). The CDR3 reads CCARDNRDMSLQYF. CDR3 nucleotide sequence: TGCTGTGCTAGAGATAACAGGGATATGTCCCTCCAGTACTTC.

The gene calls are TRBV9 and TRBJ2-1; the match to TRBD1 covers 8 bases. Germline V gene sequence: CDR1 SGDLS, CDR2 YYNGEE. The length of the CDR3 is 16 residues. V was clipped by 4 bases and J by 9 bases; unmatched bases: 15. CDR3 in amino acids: CASSSTGQAIEGEQFF. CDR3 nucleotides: TGTGCCAGCAGCAGTACGGGACAGGCTATCGAGGGTGAGCAGTTCTTC.

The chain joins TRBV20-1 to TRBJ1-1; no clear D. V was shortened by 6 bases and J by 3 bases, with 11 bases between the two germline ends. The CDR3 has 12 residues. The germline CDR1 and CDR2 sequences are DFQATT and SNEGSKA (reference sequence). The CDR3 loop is CSAPPADTEAFF. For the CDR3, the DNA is TGCAGTGCCCCCCCGGCGGACACTGAAGCTTTCTTT.

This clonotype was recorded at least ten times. CDR3 residues: CSASPTSAISGGTPDTQYF. The CDR3, as DNA: TGCAGTGCTAGCCCGACTAGCGCCATCTCGGGGGGTACTCCAGATACGCAGTATTTT. The chain links TRBV20-1 to TRBJ2-3, with 8 nucleotides matching TRBD2. The V and J ends lost 3 bases and 4 bases, in that order; junction bases with no gene match: 21. Germline V gene data show CDR1 as DFQATT and CDR2 as SNEGSKA (reference sequence). The CDR3 loop spans 19 amino acids.

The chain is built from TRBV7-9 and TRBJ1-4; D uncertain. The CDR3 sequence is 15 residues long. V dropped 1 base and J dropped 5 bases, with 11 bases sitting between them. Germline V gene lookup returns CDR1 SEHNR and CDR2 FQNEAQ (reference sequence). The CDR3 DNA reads TGTGCCAGCAGCTTAGACTCGCGGGCGAATGAAAAACTGTTTTTT. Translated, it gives CASSLDSRANEKLFF. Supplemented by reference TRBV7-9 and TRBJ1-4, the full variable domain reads DTGVSQNPRHKITKRGQNVTFRCDPISEHNRLYWYRQTLGQGPEFLTYFQNEAQLEKSRLLSDRFSAERPKGSFSTLEIQRTEQGDSAMYLCASSLDSRANEKLFFGSGTQLSVL.

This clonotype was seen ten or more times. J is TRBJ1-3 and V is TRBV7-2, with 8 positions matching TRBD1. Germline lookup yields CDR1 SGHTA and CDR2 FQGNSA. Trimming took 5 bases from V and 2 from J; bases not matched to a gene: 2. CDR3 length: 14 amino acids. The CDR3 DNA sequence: TGTGCCAGCAGCCCACAGGGGGCTGGAAACACCATATATTTT. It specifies CASSPQGAGNTIYF. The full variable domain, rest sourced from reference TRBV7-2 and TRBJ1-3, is GAGVSQSPSNKVTEKGKDVELRCDPISGHTALYWYRQSLGQGLEFLIYFQGNSAPDKSGLPSDRFSAERTGGSVSTLTIQRTQQEDSAVYLCASSPQGAGNTIYFGEGSWLTVV.

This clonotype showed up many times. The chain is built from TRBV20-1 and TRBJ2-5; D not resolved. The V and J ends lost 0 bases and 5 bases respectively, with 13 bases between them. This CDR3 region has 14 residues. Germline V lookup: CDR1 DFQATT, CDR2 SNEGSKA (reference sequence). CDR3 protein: CSAREGSSGETQYF. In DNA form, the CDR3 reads TGCAGTGCTAGAGAGGGATCCTCTGGGGAGACCCAGTACTTC.

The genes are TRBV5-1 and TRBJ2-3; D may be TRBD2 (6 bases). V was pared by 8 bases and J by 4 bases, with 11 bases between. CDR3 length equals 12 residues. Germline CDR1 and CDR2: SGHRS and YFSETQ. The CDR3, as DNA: TGCGCCAGTTGGGAGGCCGCAGATACGCAGTATTTT. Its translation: CASWEAADTQYF. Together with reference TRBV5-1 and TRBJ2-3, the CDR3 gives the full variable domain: KAGVTQTPRYLIKTRGQQVTLSCSPISGHRSVSWYQQTPGQGLQFLFEYFSETQRNKGNFPGRFSGRQFSNSRSEMNVSTLELGDSALYLCASWEAADTQYFGPGTRLTVL.